Following are 5 T cell receptor beta chains from one sample sequenced in a study of regulatory T cells in long-lasting Graves disease. Arm-PCR of CDR3 regions with iRepertoire HTBI primers generated TCR beta libraries. In TCRdb, the multiplex PCR reads were re-called with MiXCR into one record per CDR3 protein. Here the sample spans 350,000 to 450,000 distinct CDR3 sequences, approximately 15% being singletons. Time point here: newly diagnosed GD, antithyroid drugs for less than 3 months. PBMCs provided the RNA from which the TCR library was made. The same sample was also studied in work on T cells in Graves' hyperthyroidism and ophthalmopathy.

This specimen was peripheral blood mononuclear cells (PBMCs), taken at new diagnosis, from a patient treated with antithyroid drugs. Source of these receptors: a woman in her thirties or forties with Graves disease.

The chain joins TRBV5-1 to TRBJ1-6; D is ambiguous. V was shortened by 1 base and J by 0 bases, with 8 bases between the two germline ends. Germline V gene sequence: CDR1 SGHRS, CDR2 YFSETQ. The CDR3 is 16 residues long. CDR3 in DNA: TGCGCCAGCAGCTTGTTGGGGAGCTCCTATAATTCACCCCTCCACTTT. This gives the protein CASSLLGSSYNSPLHF.

The sample holds many counts of this clonotype. The chain recombines TRBV12-3 or TRBV12-4 with TRBJ2-7; perhaps D is TRBD1 or TRBD2 (7 bases each). The CDR3 contains 18 residues. Trimming took 7 bases from V and 2 from J, leaving 27 bases between them. CDR3 sequence: CASNSPQGGGRRTYEQYF. DNA for the CDR3: TGTGCCAGCAACTCACCTCAGGGGGGCGGGAGACGCACCTACGAGCAGTACTTC.

The CDR3 nucleotides are TGTGCCAGCAGCGTGCGGCAGGGGGACACCGGGGAGCTGTTTTTT. This gives the protein CASSVRQGDTGELFF. The chain combines TRBV9 with TRBJ2-2; TRBD1 aligns across 7 bases. Germline assignment: CDR1 SGDLS and CDR2 YYNGEE. CDR3 length: 15 amino acids. V dropped 2 bases and J dropped 3; count of bases not matched to a gene: 4.

V and J are TRBV28 and TRBJ2-5; 11 nucleotides match TRBD1. Unmatched junction bases numbered 7, after V lost 6 bases and J lost 7 bases. Germline V gene lookup returns CDR1 MDHEN and CDR2 SYDVKM. This CDR3 contains 14 residues. The CDR3, as DNA: TGTGCCAGCAGCACCGGGACAGGGGGTTGGACCCAGTACTTC. Amino acid sequence: CASSTGTGGWTQYF.

The chain uses TRBV2 and TRBJ2-7, with D hard to call. CDR1 and CDR2 (germline): SNHLY, FYNNEI. The CDR3 has 11 amino acids. V was pared by 4 bases and J by 5 bases, with 6 bases between. The DNA for the CDR3 is TGTGCCAGCAGTGGGGTTGACGAGCAGTACTTC. It yields the protein CASSGVDEQYF.